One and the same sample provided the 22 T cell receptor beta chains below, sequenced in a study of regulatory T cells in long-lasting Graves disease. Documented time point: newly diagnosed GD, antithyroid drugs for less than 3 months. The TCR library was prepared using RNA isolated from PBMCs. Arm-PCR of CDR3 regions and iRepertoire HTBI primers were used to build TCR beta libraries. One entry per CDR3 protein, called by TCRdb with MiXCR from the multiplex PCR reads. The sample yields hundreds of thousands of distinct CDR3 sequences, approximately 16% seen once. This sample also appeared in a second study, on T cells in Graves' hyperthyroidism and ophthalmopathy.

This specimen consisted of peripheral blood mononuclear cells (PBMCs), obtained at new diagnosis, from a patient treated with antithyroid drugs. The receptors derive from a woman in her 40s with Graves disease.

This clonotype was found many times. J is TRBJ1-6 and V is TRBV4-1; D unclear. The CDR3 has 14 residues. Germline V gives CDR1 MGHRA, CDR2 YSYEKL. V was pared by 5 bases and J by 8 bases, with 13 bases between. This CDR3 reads CASSLGPPHSPLHF. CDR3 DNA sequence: TGCGCCAGCAGCTTAGGGCCTCCTCATTCACCCCTCCACTTT.

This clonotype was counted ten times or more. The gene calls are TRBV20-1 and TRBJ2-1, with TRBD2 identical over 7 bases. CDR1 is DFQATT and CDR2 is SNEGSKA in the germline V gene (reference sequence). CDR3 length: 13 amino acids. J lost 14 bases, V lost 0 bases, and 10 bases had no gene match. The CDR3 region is CSARDHSGIGEFF. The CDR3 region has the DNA TGCAGTGCTAGAGATCACAGCGGGATTGGGGAGTTCTTC.

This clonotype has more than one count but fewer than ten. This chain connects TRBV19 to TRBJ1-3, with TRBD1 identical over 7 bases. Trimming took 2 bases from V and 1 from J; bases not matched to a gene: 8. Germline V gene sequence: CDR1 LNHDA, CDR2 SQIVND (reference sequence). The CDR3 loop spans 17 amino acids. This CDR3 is CASSISRAGGSGNTIYF. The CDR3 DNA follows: TGTGCCAGTAGTATAAGTCGGGCAGGGGGGTCTGGAAACACCATATATTTT.

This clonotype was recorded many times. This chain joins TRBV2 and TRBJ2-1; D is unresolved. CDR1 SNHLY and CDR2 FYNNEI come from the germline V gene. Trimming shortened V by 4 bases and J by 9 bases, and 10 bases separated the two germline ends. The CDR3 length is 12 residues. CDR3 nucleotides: TGTGCCAGCAGTGCTGGGTGGGCTGAGCAGTTCTTC. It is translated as CASSAGWAEQFF.

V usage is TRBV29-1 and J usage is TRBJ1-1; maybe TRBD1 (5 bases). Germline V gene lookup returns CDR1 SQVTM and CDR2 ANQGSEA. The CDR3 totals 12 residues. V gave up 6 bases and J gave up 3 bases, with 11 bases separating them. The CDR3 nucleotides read TGCAGCGTCGGGACTTTCGACACTGAAGCTTTCTTT. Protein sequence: CSVGTFDTEAFF.

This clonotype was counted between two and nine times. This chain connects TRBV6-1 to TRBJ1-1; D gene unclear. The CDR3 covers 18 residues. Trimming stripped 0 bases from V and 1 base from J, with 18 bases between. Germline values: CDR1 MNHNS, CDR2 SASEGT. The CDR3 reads CASSEAVAPLPPNTEAFF. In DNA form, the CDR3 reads TGTGCCAGCAGTGAAGCGGTTGCACCTTTGCCGCCGAACACTGAAGCTTTCTTT.

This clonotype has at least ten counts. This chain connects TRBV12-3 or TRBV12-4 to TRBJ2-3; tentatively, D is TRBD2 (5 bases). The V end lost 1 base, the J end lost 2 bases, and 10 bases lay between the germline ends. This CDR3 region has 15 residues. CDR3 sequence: CASSLVGVNTDTQYF. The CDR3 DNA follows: TGTGCCAGCAGTTTAGTGGGAGTGAACACAGATACGCAGTATTTT.

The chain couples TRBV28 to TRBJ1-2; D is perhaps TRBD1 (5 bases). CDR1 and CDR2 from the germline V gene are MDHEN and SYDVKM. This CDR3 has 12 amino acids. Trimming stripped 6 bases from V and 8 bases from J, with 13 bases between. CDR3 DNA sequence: TGTGCCAGCAGCGAGGGAACAGGCGGCTACACCTTC. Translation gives CASSEGTGGYTF.

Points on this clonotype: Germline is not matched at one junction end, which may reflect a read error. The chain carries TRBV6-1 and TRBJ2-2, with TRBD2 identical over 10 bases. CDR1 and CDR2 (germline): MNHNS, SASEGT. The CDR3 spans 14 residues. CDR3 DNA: TGTGCCAGCAGGCCGGGACTAGCGACCGGGGAGCTATTTTTT. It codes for CASRPGLATGELFF.

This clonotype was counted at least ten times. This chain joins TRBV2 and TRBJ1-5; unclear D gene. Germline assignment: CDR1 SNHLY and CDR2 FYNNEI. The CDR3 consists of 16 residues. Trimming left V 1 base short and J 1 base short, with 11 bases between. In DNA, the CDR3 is TGTGCCAGCAGTGAAGGGAAGACACCAAGCAATCAGCCCCAGCATTTT. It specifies CASSEGKTPSNQPQHF.

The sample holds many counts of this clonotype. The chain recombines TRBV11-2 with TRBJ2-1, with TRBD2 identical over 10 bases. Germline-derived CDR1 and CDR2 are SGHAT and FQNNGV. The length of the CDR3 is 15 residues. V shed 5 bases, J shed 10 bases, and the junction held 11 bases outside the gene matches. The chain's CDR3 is CASSVLVLAGVEQFF. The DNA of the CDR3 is TGTGCCAGCAGCGTGTTGGTGCTAGCGGGAGTGGAGCAGTTCTTC.

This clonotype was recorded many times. The CDR3 loop is CASNRPGTDTQYF. The CDR3 DNA reads as TGTGCCAGCAACAGACCAGGCACAGATACGCAGTATTTT. V usage is TRBV11-2 and J usage is TRBJ2-3, with D uncertain. CDR1 is SGHAT, CDR2 FQNNGV, per germline. CDR3 length equals 13 residues. V was pared by 7 bases and J by 1 base, with 9 bases between.

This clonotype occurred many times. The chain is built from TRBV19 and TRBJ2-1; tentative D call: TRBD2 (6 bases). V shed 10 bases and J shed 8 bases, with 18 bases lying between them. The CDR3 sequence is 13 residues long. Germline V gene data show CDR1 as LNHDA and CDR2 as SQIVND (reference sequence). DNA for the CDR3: TGTGCCAATCCGGGCCCAGCGGGCGATGAGCAGTTCTTC. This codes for CANPGPAGDEQFF.

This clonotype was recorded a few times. This chain's CDR3 is CASSSGDNYGYTF. The DNA for the CDR3 is TGTGCCAGCAGCTCGGGGGATAACTATGGCTACACCTTC. The chain combines TRBV7-9 with TRBJ1-2; TRBD1 is a possible D gene (5 bases). The germline CDR1 and CDR2 sequences are SEHNR and FQNEAQ (reference sequence). The CDR3 loop spans 13 amino acids. V was clipped by 4 bases and J by 1 base, with 7 bases between them. Together with reference TRBV7-9 and TRBJ1-2, the CDR3 gives the full variable domain: DTGVSQNPRHKITKRGQNVTFRCDPISEHNRLYWYRQTLGQGPEFLTYFQNEAQLEKSRLLSDRFSAERPKGSFSTLEIQRTEQGDSAMYLCASSSGDNYGYTFGSGTRLTVV.

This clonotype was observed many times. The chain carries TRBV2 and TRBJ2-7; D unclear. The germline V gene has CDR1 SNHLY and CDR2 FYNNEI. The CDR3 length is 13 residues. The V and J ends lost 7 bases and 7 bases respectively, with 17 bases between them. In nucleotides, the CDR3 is TGTGCCAGCACCCCCCAGGAAGGGTTGGAGCAGTACTTC. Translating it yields CASTPQEGLEQYF. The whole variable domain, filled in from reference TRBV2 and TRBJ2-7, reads EPEVTQTPSHQVTQMGQEVILRCVPISNHLYFYWYRQILGQKVEFLVSFYNNEISEKSEIFDDQFSVERPDGSNFTLKIRSTKLEDSAMYFCASTPQEGLEQYFGPGTRLTVT.

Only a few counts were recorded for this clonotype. CDR3 DNA sequence: TGCAGTGCTAGAGATCTAGGACAGGGAGCTAGTGGGGCCAACGTCCTGACTTTC. Residues: CSARDLGQGASGANVLTF. The V call is TRBV20-1, the J call TRBJ2-6, with 8 nucleotides matching TRBD1. V gave up 0 bases and J gave up 3 bases; unmatched junction bases: 10. CDR1 is DFQATT, CDR2 SNEGSKA, per germline (reference sequence). The CDR3 runs 18 residues.

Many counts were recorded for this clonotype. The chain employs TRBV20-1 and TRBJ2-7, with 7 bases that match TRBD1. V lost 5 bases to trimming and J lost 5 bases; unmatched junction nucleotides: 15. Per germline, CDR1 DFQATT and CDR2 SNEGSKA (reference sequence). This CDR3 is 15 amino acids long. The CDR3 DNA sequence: TGCAGTGCTTCAAGGAAAAACAGGGGAATCGACGAGCAGTACTTC. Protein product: CSASRKNRGIDEQYF.

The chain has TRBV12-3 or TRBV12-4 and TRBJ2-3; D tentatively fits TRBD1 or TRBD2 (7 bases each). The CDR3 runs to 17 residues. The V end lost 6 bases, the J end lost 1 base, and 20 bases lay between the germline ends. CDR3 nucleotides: TGTGCCAGCAGGGATACTGCAGGGGGGGCTGGCACAGATACGCAGTATTTT. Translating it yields CASRDTAGGAGTDTQYF.

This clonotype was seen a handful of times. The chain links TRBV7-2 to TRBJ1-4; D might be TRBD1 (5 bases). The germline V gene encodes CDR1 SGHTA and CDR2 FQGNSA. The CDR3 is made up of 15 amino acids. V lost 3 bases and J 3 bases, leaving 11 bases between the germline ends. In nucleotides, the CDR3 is TGTGCCAGCAGCTTCGGGGGTGGATCTAATGAAAAACTGTTTTTT. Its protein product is CASSFGGGSNEKLFF.

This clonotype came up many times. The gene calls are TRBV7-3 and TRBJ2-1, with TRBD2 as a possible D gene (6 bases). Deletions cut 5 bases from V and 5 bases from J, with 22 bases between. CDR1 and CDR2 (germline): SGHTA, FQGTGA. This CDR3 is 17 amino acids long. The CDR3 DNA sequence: TGTGCCAGCAGCATTAGCGGCCCACAAGCTTCGAACAATGAGCAGTTCTTC. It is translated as CASSISGPQASNNEQFF.

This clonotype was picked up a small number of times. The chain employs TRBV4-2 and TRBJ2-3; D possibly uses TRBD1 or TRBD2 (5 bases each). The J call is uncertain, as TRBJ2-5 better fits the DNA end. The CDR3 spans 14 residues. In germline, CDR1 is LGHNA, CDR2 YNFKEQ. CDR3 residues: CASSQGETEETQYF. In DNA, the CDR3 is TGTGCCAGCAGCCAAGGGGAGACAGAAGAGACCCAGTACTTC.

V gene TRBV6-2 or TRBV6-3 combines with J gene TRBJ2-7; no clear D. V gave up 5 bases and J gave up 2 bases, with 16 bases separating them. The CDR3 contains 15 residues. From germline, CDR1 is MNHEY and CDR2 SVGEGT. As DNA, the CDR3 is TGTGCCAGCAGTGAAATTTTCGGTCCTACCTACGAGCAGTACTTC. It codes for CASSEIFGPTYEQYF.